This T cell receptor beta chain was recorded in a study of early T cells in non-severe SARS-CoV-2 infection. Looked up from germline, CDR1 is LNHDA and CDR2 is SQIVND (reference sequence). CDR3 length equals 13 residues. The V and J ends lost 5 bases and 2 bases respectively, with 7 bases between them. Each single cDNA molecule received a unique molecular identifier. TCRdb analysed the 5' RACE reads with MiXCR anew, one entry per CDR3 protein. The sample carries 84,000 or so distinct CDR3 sequences, around 14% recorded once. The chain employs TRBV19 and TRBJ1-5, with D unresolved. Specimen: whole blood. The receptor was isolated from an adult who was a healthcare worker with PCR-confirmed SARS-CoV-2 infection or an uninfected control (not recorded which). CDR3 sequence reads: CASSAGRNQPQHF. The DNA for the CDR3 is TGTGCCAGTAGTGCGGGCCGCAATCAGCCCCAGCATTTT.